The rows below give T cell receptor beta chains drawn from one sample of a study of T-cell reconstitution after alpha-beta-depleted transplantation in children. TCRdb reprocessed the PCR reads with MiXCR, giving one entry per CDR3 protein. The top ten clones hold 0.79% of a sample with roughly 670,000 distinct CDR3 sequences, around 12% of them seen once. The starting material was PBMCs, obtained before TCRalphabeta/CD19-depleted stem cell transplant. The origin of the receptors is a girl aged 2-10 years with congenital amegakaryocytic thrombocytopenia, due to receive a stem cell transplant. The CDR3 runs from the conserved cysteine through the conserved F or W. A D gene is named only where the DNA matches it firmly. The size of a clone is reported for some rows only, either as once, few or many, or as a class for expanded clones.

v_gene: TRBV19; abundance: .; j_gene: TRBJ2-1; d_gene: TRBD2; CDR3aa: CASSSLAFSYNEQFF; CDR3nt: TGTGCCAGTAGTTCACTAGCGTTCTCCTACAATGAGCAGTTCTTC
v_gene: TRBV4-1; abundance: .; j_gene: TRBJ2-3; d_gene: TRBD2; CDR3aa: CASSQERASGADTQYF; CDR3nt: TGCGCCAGCAGCCAAGAGAGGGCTAGCGGGGCAGATACGCAGTATTTT
v_gene: TRBV7-8; abundance: few; j_gene: TRBJ2-7; d_gene: .; CDR3aa: CASSYTRTPYEQYF; CDR3nt: TGTGCCAGCAGCTACACTAGAACCCCCTACGAGCAGTACTTC
v_gene: TRBV20-1; abundance: .; j_gene: TRBJ1-2; d_gene: TRBD1; CDR3aa: CSARDEGGWGGYTF; CDR3nt: TGCAGTGCTAGAGATGAAGGGGGCTGGGGGGGCTACACCTTC
v_gene: TRBV20-1; abundance: few; j_gene: TRBJ2-5; d_gene: .; CDR3aa: CSASDGQETQYF; CDR3nt: TGCAGTGCTAGCGACGGCCAAGAGACCCAGTACTTC
v_gene: TRBV7-2; abundance: many; j_gene: TRBJ1-1; d_gene: .; CDR3aa: CASSSKPSGTEAFF; CDR3nt: TGTGCCAGCAGCTCGAAGCCCTCGGGGACTGAAGCTTTCTTT
v_gene: TRBV5-6; abundance: many; j_gene: TRBJ2-1; d_gene: .; CDR3aa: CASSQIELVFYNEQFF; CDR3nt: TGTGCCAGCAGCCAAATAGAACTAGTATTCTACAATGAGCAGTTCTTC
v_gene: TRBV5-5; abundance: .; j_gene: TRBJ2-7; d_gene: TRBD1; CDR3aa: CASSSKTDRAYEQYF; CDR3nt: TGTGCCAGCAGCTCGAAGACGGACAGGGCCTACGAGCAGTACTTC
v_gene: TRBV30; abundance: few; j_gene: TRBJ1-5; d_gene: TRBD1; CDR3aa: CAWSGGTVLNQPQHF; CDR3nt: TGTGCCTGGAGTGGGGGGACAGTCCTTAATCAGCCCCAGCATTTT
v_gene: TRBV12-3/TRBV12-4; abundance: few; j_gene: TRBJ2-5; d_gene: .; CDR3aa: CASSRRQAGETQYF; CDR3nt: TGTGCCAGCAGCCGTAGACAGGCTGGGGAGACCCAGTACTTC
v_gene: TRBV5-1; abundance: many; j_gene: TRBJ2-5; d_gene: TRBD2; CDR3aa: CASSPSAGGMETQYF; CDR3nt: TGCGCCAGCAGCCCGTCGGCGGGAGGGATGGAGACCCAGTACTTC
v_gene: TRBV7-2; abundance: .; j_gene: TRBJ1-1; d_gene: .; CDR3aa: CASSLAPGPTEAFF; CDR3nt: TGTGCCAGCAGCTTAGCGCCAGGGCCCACTGAAGCTTTCTTT
v_gene: TRBV27; abundance: .; j_gene: TRBJ2-1; d_gene: .; CDR3aa: CASSSGPNEQFF; CDR3nt: TGTGCCAGCAGTTCGGGACCCAATGAGCAGTTCTTC
v_gene: TRBV5-1; abundance: .; j_gene: TRBJ2-1; d_gene: TRBD2; CDR3aa: CASSAGLAPFGDEQFF; CDR3nt: TGCGCCAGCAGCGCGGGACTAGCCCCTTTTGGGGATGAGCAGTTCTTC
v_gene: TRBV11-1; abundance: .; j_gene: TRBJ2-7; d_gene: .; CDR3aa: CASSSHPGFEGVSYEQYF; CDR3nt: TGTGCCAGCAGCTCACACCCCGGGTTTGAGGGAGTCTCGTACGAGCAGTACTTC
v_gene: TRBV20-1; abundance: many; j_gene: TRBJ2-1; d_gene: TRBD2; CDR3aa: CSARDQSAGGTSYNEQFF; CDR3nt: TGCAGTGCTAGAGATCAGTCGGCGGGAGGCACCTCGTACAATGAGCAGTTCTTC
v_gene: TRBV5-6; abundance: many; j_gene: TRBJ2-1; d_gene: TRBD2; CDR3aa: CASSLFSGGPGNEQFF; CDR3nt: TGTGCCAGCAGCTTATTCTCGGGAGGGCCAGGTAATGAGCAGTTCTTC
v_gene: TRBV6-1; abundance: many; j_gene: TRBJ2-1; d_gene: .; CDR3aa: CASRKRGYNEQFF; CDR3nt: TGTGCCAGCAGGAAGCGAGGATACAATGAGCAGTTCTTC
v_gene: TRBV7-2; abundance: .; j_gene: TRBJ2-1; d_gene: .; CDR3aa: CASRIGSHHNEQFF; CDR3nt: TGTGCCAGTAGAATTGGGTCCCACCACAATGAGCAGTTCTTC
v_gene: TRBV20-1; abundance: .; j_gene: TRBJ2-3; d_gene: .; CDR3aa: CSSVYQSPPDTQYF; CDR3nt: TGCAGCTCTGTTTACCAGTCTCCACCAGATACGCAGTATTTT
v_gene: TRBV20-1; abundance: .; j_gene: TRBJ2-1; d_gene: TRBD2; CDR3aa: CSARRPGTSHTTEQFF; CDR3nt: TGCAGTGCTAGAAGGCCCGGGACTAGCCACACAACCGAGCAGTTCTTC
v_gene: TRBV7-3; abundance: few; j_gene: TRBJ2-3; d_gene: TRBD2; CDR3aa: CASSPRLLAGTDTQYF; CDR3nt: TGTGCCAGCAGCCCCCGGCTCCTAGCGGGCACAGATACGCAGTATTTT
v_gene: TRBV7-2; abundance: few; j_gene: TRBJ2-3; d_gene: TRBD2; CDR3aa: CASPGREGGTDTQYF; CDR3nt: TGTGCCTCGCCCGGGCGGGAGGGAGGCACAGATACGCAGTATTTT
v_gene: TRBV5-1; abundance: .; j_gene: TRBJ2-2; d_gene: .; CDR3aa: CASMSPRAANTGELFF; CDR3nt: TGCGCCAGCATGAGTCCTAGGGCAGCGAACACCGGGGAGCTGTTTTTT
v_gene: TRBV5-1; abundance: few; j_gene: TRBJ2-5; d_gene: TRBD2; CDR3aa: CASSLSSGTDETQYF; CDR3nt: TGCGCCAGCAGCTTGTCTAGCGGGACAGATGAGACCCAGTACTTC
v_gene: TRBV7-9; abundance: .; j_gene: TRBJ1-1; d_gene: .; CDR3aa: CASSTSTQGRMNTEAFF; CDR3nt: TGTGCCAGCAGCACCTCTACACAGGGTCGGATGAACACTGAAGCTTTCTTT
v_gene: TRBV5-1; abundance: .; j_gene: TRBJ2-2; d_gene: TRBD1; CDR3aa: CASSLIDRDPGELFF; CDR3nt: TGCGCCAGCAGCCTAATTGACAGGGATCCCGGGGAGCTGTTTTTT
v_gene: TRBV2; abundance: few; j_gene: TRBJ2-1; d_gene: TRBD2; CDR3aa: CASMVGLAGANEQFF; CDR3nt: TGTGCCAGCATGGTCGGGCTAGCGGGAGCCAATGAGCAGTTCTTC
v_gene: TRBV5-1; abundance: many; j_gene: TRBJ2-1; d_gene: TRBD1; CDR3aa: CASSPSDRVRPYNEQFF; CDR3nt: TGCGCCAGCAGCCCGTCGGACAGGGTCCGGCCCTACAATGAGCAGTTCTTC
v_gene: TRBV18; abundance: .; j_gene: TRBJ2-3; d_gene: TRBD1; CDR3aa: CASSPTGGSDTQYF; CDR3nt: TGTGCCAGCTCGCCGACAGGGGGCTCAGATACGCAGTATTTT
v_gene: TRBV12-3/TRBV12-4; abundance: many; j_gene: TRBJ1-3; d_gene: .; CDR3aa: CASRSSTIYF; CDR3nt: TGTGCCAGCAGAAGTAGCACCATATATTTT
v_gene: TRBV5-1; abundance: few; j_gene: TRBJ2-1; d_gene: TRBD2; CDR3aa: CASSPAGTSGYNEQFF; CDR3nt: TGCGCCAGCAGCCCGGCCGGGACTAGCGGTTACAATGAGCAGTTCTTC
v_gene: TRBV10-3; abundance: few; j_gene: TRBJ2-2; d_gene: TRBD2; CDR3aa: CAISGRGGTGELFF; CDR3nt: TGTGCCATCAGTGGTCGGGGGGGTACCGGGGAGCTGTTTTTT
v_gene: TRBV5-1; abundance: .; j_gene: TRBJ2-5; d_gene: TRBD1; CDR3aa: CASSSRQGSQRTQYF; CDR3nt: TGCGCCAGCAGCTCACGACAGGGTAGCCAGCGGACCCAGTACTTC
v_gene: TRBV4-1; abundance: many; j_gene: TRBJ2-7; d_gene: TRBD1; CDR3aa: CASSQDRSRGLYF; CDR3nt: TGCGCCAGCAGCCAAGATCGGTCAAGGGGGCTCTACTTC
v_gene: TRBV10-1; abundance: many; j_gene: TRBJ2-2; d_gene: .; CDR3aa: CASSGGQNTGELFF; CDR3nt: TGCGCCAGCAGTGGGGGACAGAACACCGGGGAGCTGTTTTTT
v_gene: TRBV20-1; abundance: many; j_gene: TRBJ2-1; d_gene: .; CDR3aa: CSARRLGYNEQFF; CDR3nt: TGCAGTGCTCGAAGACTAGGCTACAATGAGCAGTTCTTC
v_gene: TRBV11-2; abundance: .; j_gene: TRBJ2-7; d_gene: TRBD1; CDR3aa: CASNLAGTGAREQYF; CDR3nt: TGTGCCAGCAATCTCGCCGGGACAGGGGCGCGGGAGCAGTACTTC
v_gene: TRBV20-1; abundance: .; j_gene: TRBJ2-2; d_gene: TRBD2; CDR3aa: CSAEAGGPRTGELFF; CDR3nt: TGCAGTGCAGAGGCGGGAGGGCCGCGCACCGGGGAGCTGTTTTTT
v_gene: TRBV4-1; abundance: .; j_gene: TRBJ2-2; d_gene: .; CDR3aa: CASSGGSANTGELFF; CDR3nt: TGCGCCAGCAGTGGGGGGTCCGCGAACACCGGGGAGCTGTTTTTT
v_gene: TRBV20-1; abundance: .; j_gene: TRBJ2-3; d_gene: TRBD2; CDR3aa: CSASGRAKISTDTQYF; CDR3nt: TGCAGTGCTAGCGGGAGGGCGAAAATTAGCACAGATACGCAGTATTTT
v_gene: TRBV28; abundance: .; j_gene: TRBJ2-1; d_gene: TRBD2; CDR3aa: CASGRYSGSSYNEQFF; CDR3nt: TGTGCCAGCGGACGGTATAGCGGGAGCTCCTACAATGAGCAGTTCTTC
v_gene: TRBV3-1; abundance: few; j_gene: TRBJ2-5; d_gene: TRBD2; CDR3aa: CASSHRLAGETQYF; CDR3nt: TGTGCCAGCAGTCACCGACTAGCGGGAGAGACCCAGTACTTC
v_gene: TRBV6-6; abundance: many; j_gene: TRBJ2-7; d_gene: .; CDR3aa: CASNVGVSYEQYF; CDR3nt: TGTGCCAGCAACGTAGGGGTTTCCTACGAGCAGTACTTC
v_gene: TRBV30; abundance: few; j_gene: TRBJ1-1; d_gene: .; CDR3aa: CAWSNANTEAFF; CDR3nt: TGTGCCTGGAGTAACGCGAACACTGAAGCTTTCTTT
v_gene: TRBV25-1; abundance: .; j_gene: TRBJ2-7; d_gene: TRBD1; CDR3aa: CASTCSAGTGAPDYEQYF; CDR3nt: TGTGCCAGCACTTGTTCCGCCGGGACAGGCGCACCAGACTACGAGCAGTACTTC
v_gene: TRBV5-1; abundance: many; j_gene: TRBJ1-2; d_gene: TRBD1; CDR3aa: CASSLTGTDYGYTF; CDR3nt: TGCGCCAGCAGCCTAACCGGGACAGACTATGGCTACACCTTC
v_gene: TRBV5-1; abundance: few; j_gene: TRBJ2-5; d_gene: .; CDR3aa: CASSLGSFGSIQETQYF; CDR3nt: TGCGCCAGCAGCTTGGGCTCCTTCGGGAGCATTCAAGAGACCCAGTACTTC
v_gene: TRBV4-2; abundance: .; j_gene: TRBJ2-5; d_gene: .; CDR3aa: CASSQEDLEIQYF; CDR3nt: TGTGCCAGCAGCCAAGAGGACCTAGAGATCCAGTACTTC
v_gene: TRBV25-1; abundance: .; j_gene: TRBJ2-7; d_gene: .; CDR3aa: CATSLQGYEQYF; CDR3nt: TGTGCCACCTCGTTGCAGGGCTACGAGCAGTACTTC
v_gene: TRBV5-1; abundance: many; j_gene: TRBJ2-2; d_gene: .; CDR3aa: CASSLVIGELFF; CDR3nt: TGCGCCAGCAGCTTGGTGATCGGGGAGCTGTTTTTT
v_gene: TRBV7-9; abundance: many; j_gene: TRBJ1-5; d_gene: .; CDR3aa: CASSLIADQPQHF; CDR3nt: TGTGCCAGCAGCTTAATAGCAGATCAGCCCCAGCATTTT
v_gene: TRBV5-1; abundance: many; j_gene: TRBJ2-1; d_gene: TRBD2; CDR3aa: CASSLARGLASNEQFF; CDR3nt: TGCGCCAGCAGCTTGGCACGGGGACTAGCGAGTAATGAGCAGTTCTTC